These T cell receptor beta chains were read from a single sample in a study of CD8 T cells in Susac syndrome. TCRdb re-derived calls from the immunoSEQ multiplex PCR reads in MiXCR, one entry per CDR3 protein. The sample holds roughly 300,000 distinct CDR3 sequences; 70% to 90% are singletons and the top ten take approximately 0.11%. The sequencing input was CD8+ T cells from PBMCs. The origin of the receptors is a human donor with multiple sclerosis. Both conserved end residues are part of each CDR3. A D gene is named only where the DNA matches it firmly. For some rows the clone size is stated as once, few or many, or as a class when expanded; others skip it.

size,V,J,D,length,DNA,CDR3
NA,TRBV9,TRBJ2-7,TRBD2,15,TGTGCCAGCAGCCCGGGCGGGGGAGGGACCTACGAGCAGTACTTC,CASSPGGGGTYEQYF
NA,TRBV4-1,TRBJ1-2,NA,16,TGCGCCAGCAGCCTCCCCAGAGGAGAGATTAACTATGGCTACACCTTC,CASSLPRGEINYGYTF
NA,TRBV28,TRBJ1-5,NA,15,TGTGCCAGCAGGCTATTTCTAGGAGGGAATCAGCCCCAGCATTTT,CASRLFLGGNQPQHF
NA,TRBV6-1,TRBJ2-1,NA,13,TGTGCCAGCAGTGACTTTAATTCCGATGAGCAGTTCTTC,CASSDFNSDEQFF
NA,TRBV4-1,TRBJ1-1,NA,16,TGCGCCAGCAGCCAAGAGAGGCTGGGAATGAACACTGAAGCTTTCTTT,CASSQERLGMNTEAFF
NA,TRBV7-6,TRBJ2-1,NA,14,TGTGCCAGCAGCTTAGCGCGAGGAGACAATGAGCAGTTCTTC,CASSLARGDNEQFF
NA,TRBV27,TRBJ1-5,TRBD1,15,TGTGCCAGCAACATCAGGGGGCGAGCAGATCAGCCCCAGCATTTT,CASNIRGRADQPQHF
few,TRBV7-9,TRBJ2-7,NA,10,TGTGCCAGCAGCCCGGACGAGCAGTACTTC,CASSPDEQYF
NA,TRBV20-1,TRBJ2-7,NA,11,TGCAGTGCTAGACCACGAAACGAGCAGTACTTC,CSARPRNEQYF
NA,TRBV7-3,TRBJ1-1,NA,16,TGTGCCAGCAGCCTCCCTTCCAGGGGAATTAGGACTGAAGCTTTCTTT,CASSLPSRGIRTEAFF
NA,TRBV9,TRBJ1-4,NA,16,TGTGCCAGCGGCGTAGAAGACTCCCCAACTAATGAAAAACTGTTTTTT,CASGVEDSPTNEKLFF
NA,TRBV10-3,TRBJ2-7,NA,14,TGTGCCATCAGCTCCAACAGGGCGCCCTACGAGCAGTACTTC,CAISSNRAPYEQYF
NA,TRBV14,TRBJ2-7,TRBD1,13,TGTGCCAGCAGCCCACACAGGGGAAACGAGCAGTACTTC,CASSPHRGNEQYF
NA,TRBV13,TRBJ1-1,NA,15,TGTGCCAGCAGCTCACAGGGAGCAATGAACACTGAAGCTTTCTTT,CASSSQGAMNTEAFF
NA,TRBV29-1,TRBJ1-4,TRBD1,14,TGCAGCGCCGGAATGACAGGGTCCTATGAAAAACTGTTTTTT,CSAGMTGSYEKLFF
NA,TRBV2,TRBJ1-5,NA,15,TGTGCCAGCAAGGACCGGGACTATAGCAATCAGCCCCAGCATTTT,CASKDRDYSNQPQHF
NA,TRBV10-3,TRBJ2-1,TRBD1,15,TGTGCCACCAGCCAGCGACAGGGTACCATCAATGAGCAGTTCTTC,CATSQRQGTINEQFF
NA,TRBV7-9,TRBJ1-4,NA,14,TGTGCCAGCAGCAAAACAGGAGCACCTGAAAAACTGTTTTTT,CASSKTGAPEKLFF
NA,TRBV6-5,TRBJ2-1,TRBD2,19,TGTGCCAGCAGTTACTCGTACAGCCCCCGGGAGGCCAAATACAATGAGCAGTTCTTC,CASSYSYSPREAKYNEQFF
NA,TRBV7-8,TRBJ2-1,TRBD1,15,TGTGCCAGCACCGACAGGGTAGGGCCCAAAGAAGAGCAGTTCTTC,CASTDRVGPKEEQFF
NA,TRBV25-1,TRBJ1-2,NA,13,TGTGCCAGCAGTGACCACCCAAACTATGGCTACACCTTC,CASSDHPNYGYTF
NA,TRBV28,TRBJ2-1,NA,12,TGTGCCAGCAGTTTATTCGTTTCTGAGCAGTTCTTC,CASSLFVSEQFF
NA,TRBV28,TRBJ2-1,NA,17,TGTGCCAGCAGTCCTGTAGTGCGGCGGGATCCGAACAATGAGCAGTTCTTC,CASSPVVRRDPNNEQFF
NA,TRBV12-3/TRBV12-4,TRBJ2-1,TRBD2,15,TGTGCCAGCAGCTGGGGACTAGCGGGAAACGATGAGCAGTTCTTC,CASSWGLAGNDEQFF
NA,TRBV24-1,TRBJ2-1,NA,13,TGTGCCACCGAGGGCCCCCCCTACAATGAGCAGTTCTTC,CATEGPPYNEQFF
NA,TRBV9,TRBJ2-7,TRBD1,14,TGTGCCAGCAGCCCCCGACAGGGCTTGGGGGAGCAGTACTTC,CASSPRQGLGEQYF
once,TRBV12-3/TRBV12-4,TRBJ1-2,TRBD1,13,TGTGCCAGCAGTTTCGGGACAGGCTCTGGCTACACCTTC,CASSFGTGSGYTF
few,TRBV19,TRBJ1-5,NA,14,TGTGCCAGTAGTATTTCCGAGATGAATCAGCCCCAGCATTTT,CASSISEMNQPQHF
NA,TRBV28,TRBJ2-1,NA,15,TGTGCCAGCAGTCCGTTGCCCCGCCCCTACAATGAGCAGTTCTTC,CASSPLPRPYNEQFF
NA,TRBV28,TRBJ2-5,NA,17,TGTGCCAGCAGTCCCTATCCGGGACCCGAGTACCAAGAGACCCAGTACTTC,CASSPYPGPEYQETQYF
NA,TRBV20-1,TRBJ2-2,TRBD1,16,TGCAGTGCTAGAGATGTCCGGACAGGGGTGACCGGGGAGCTGTTTTTT,CSARDVRTGVTGELFF
once,TRBV5-4,TRBJ1-2,NA,15,TGTGCCAGCAGCTTGGCCGGGGAGGGGAGGTATGGCTACACCTTC,CASSLAGEGRYGYTF
NA,TRBV5-5,TRBJ2-1,NA,10,TGTGCCAGCCAAAGGGGTGAGCAGTTCTTC,CASQRGEQFF
NA,TRBV9,TRBJ2-7,NA,15,TGTGCCAGCAGCGTAGGGCTAGGCTCCTCCTACGAGCAGTACTTC,CASSVGLGSSYEQYF
NA,TRBV7-9,TRBJ2-1,NA,12,TGTGCCAGCAGCCAGGGGACTAATGAGCAGTTCTTC,CASSQGTNEQFF
NA,TRBV28,TRBJ2-5,NA,17,TGTGCCAGCAGTCTCCCCCGCGTTGAGAGAAGGGGGGAGACCCAGTACTTC,CASSLPRVERRGETQYF
few,TRBV9,TRBJ1-1,NA,17,TGTGCCAGCAGCGTAGCTCAGGTTCCGGTGGGGAACACTGAAGCTTTCTTT,CASSVAQVPVGNTEAFF
NA,TRBV7-3,TRBJ2-2,TRBD1,15,TGTGCCAGCAGCTTATCGCAGGGGGCTGGCGGGGAGCTGTTTTTT,CASSLSQGAGGELFF
few,TRBV7-2,TRBJ2-5,TRBD1,14,TGTGCCAGCAGCGACGACGGACAGGGAAAGACCCAGTACTTC,CASSDDGQGKTQYF
NA,TRBV28,TRBJ2-5,NA,15,TGTGCCAGCAGTTCAGACAGGGACTTAGCCAAGACCCAGTACTTC,CASSSDRDLAKTQYF
NA,TRBV27,TRBJ2-2,NA,13,TGTGCCAGCAGTTCCCAAGGGACCGGGGAGCTGTTTTTT,CASSSQGTGELFF
few,TRBV20-1,TRBJ2-4,TRBD2,16,TGCAGTGCTAGTCCCCTAGCGGATCTAGCCAAAAACATTCAGTACTTC,CSASPLADLAKNIQYF
NA,TRBV28,TRBJ1-5,TRBD1,16,TGTGCCAGCAGTTTAGCGTTAGGACAGGGCAATCAGCCCCAGCATTTT,CASSLALGQGNQPQHF
NA,TRBV7-9,TRBJ2-7,TRBD2,15,TGTGCCAGCAGCCCGTATAAGGGGGGACTAGACGAGCAGTACTTC,CASSPYKGGLDEQYF